These T cell receptor beta chains were read from a single sample in a study of blood T cell repertoires in COVID-19. TCRdb's copy holds only in-frame clones and misses some; the assay was immunoSEQ multiplex PCR. The sample consists of roughly 100,000 clones, roughly four fifths of them appearing once. Sequencing was done on a sample of peripheral blood. These receptors all stem from a man older than 75 with COVID-19, enrolled during active disease. Each CDR3 is given with its conserved first and last residue. D genes are given only for firm matches. Some rows mark clone size as missing; the rest say once, few, many or name a class of expanded clone.

CAWSWGNEAFF	TGTGCCTGGAGTTGGGGCAATGAAGCTTTCTTT	TRBV30	11	TRBJ1-1	-	-
CASSLERTSGVETQYF	TGTGCCAGCAGCTTAGAAAGGACTAGCGGGGTTGAGACCCAGTACTTC	TRBV7-2	16	TRBJ2-5	TRBD2	many
CASSYTGLLGEKLFF	TGCGCCAGCAGCTATACAGGGTTACTAGGAGAAAAACTGTTTTTT	TRBV5-1	15	TRBJ1-4	-	once
CASSLDRGETQYF	TGCGCCAGCAGCTTGGACAGGGGAGAGACCCAGTACTTC	TRBV5-1	13	TRBJ2-5	TRBD1	-
CSVGQALSYEQYF	TGCAGCGTTGGTCAGGCCCTCTCCTACGAGCAGTACTTC	TRBV29-1	13	TRBJ2-7	-	-
CASSYSLYSSYNEQFF	TGTGCCAGCAGTTACTCGCTATACAGCTCCTACAATGAGCAGTTCTTC	TRBV6-2/TRBV6-3	16	TRBJ2-1	-	-
CASSDDRGYNSPLHF	TGTGCCAGCAGCGACGACAGGGGATATAATTCACCCCTCCACTTT	TRBV11-1	15	TRBJ1-6	TRBD1	-
CASSLSHGNTIYF	TGTGCCAGCAGCCTAAGTCACGGAAACACCATATATTTT	TRBV27	13	TRBJ1-3	-	-
CASSVTDSNQPQHF	TGTGCCAGCAGCGTGACAGATAGCAATCAGCCCCAGCATTTT	TRBV9	14	TRBJ1-5	-	-
CASSPSTSGSLNEQFF	TGTGCCAGCAGTCCCTCGACTAGCGGGAGCCTCAATGAGCAGTTCTTC	TRBV27	16	TRBJ2-1	TRBD2	-
CSASFPGGRGSTEAFF	TGCAGTGCTAGTTTCCCAGGTGGGAGAGGTAGCACTGAAGCTTTCTTT	TRBV20-1	16	TRBJ1-1	-	-
CASSLESLPRDRSYGYTF	TGTGCCAGCAGCTTAGAGTCCCTTCCCCGGGACAGAAGCTATGGCTACACCTTC	TRBV11-3	18	TRBJ1-2	TRBD1	few
CASSWTSFGDTQYF	TGTGCCAGCAGCTGGACTAGCTTCGGAGATACGCAGTATTTT	TRBV5-5	14	TRBJ2-3	TRBD2	-
CASRGDRAFEKLFF	TGTGCCAGTAGGGGAGACAGGGCGTTTGAAAAACTGTTTTTT	TRBV19	14	TRBJ1-4	TRBD1	-
CARPGVGDRVLQPQHF	TGTGCCAGGCCTGGGGTTGGTGACAGGGTGCTTCAGCCCCAGCATTTT	TRBV30	16	TRBJ1-5	TRBD1	-
CAISGPGLAGSPDTQYF	TGTGCCATCAGTGGACCGGGACTAGCGGGATCCCCCGATACGCAGTATTTT	TRBV10-3	17	TRBJ2-3	TRBD2	-
CASSFTGTYEQYF	TGCGCCAGCAGCTTTACAGGGACCTACGAGCAGTACTTC	TRBV5-1	13	TRBJ2-7	-	-
CASSQGHITDTQYF	TGTGCCAGCAGCCAGGGGCATATCACAGATACGCAGTATTTT	TRBV9	14	TRBJ2-3	-	few
CASSRQGAIFYGYTF	TGTGCCAGCAGCCGACAGGGGGCAATATTCTATGGCTACACCTTC	TRBV6-5	15	TRBJ1-2	TRBD1	-
CASSLWGGRELFF	TGTGCCAGCAGTTTATGGGGGGGTCGGGAACTGTTTTTT	TRBV27	13	TRBJ1-4	-	-
CASSMYGQKAGELFF	TGTGCCAGCAGTATGTACGGTCAAAAAGCCGGGGAGCTGTTTTTT	TRBV7-3	15	TRBJ2-2	-	-
CASSLGLNQPQHF	TGTGCCAGCAGCTTAGGACTAAATCAGCCCCAGCATTTT	TRBV7-9	13	TRBJ1-5	-	-
CASTEIAGPNEQFF	TGTGCCAGCACCGAGATAGCGGGACCCAATGAGCAGTTCTTC	TRBV7-9	14	TRBJ2-1	TRBD2	-
CASSFPTGAKETQYF	TGTGCCAGCAGTTTTCCGACAGGGGCCAAGGAGACCCAGTACTTC	TRBV6-5	15	TRBJ2-5	TRBD1	-
CASRPGQLNEKLFF	TGTGCCAGCAGACCGGGACAGCTTAATGAAAAACTGTTTTTT	TRBV2	14	TRBJ1-4	TRBD1	once
CASSLRQGLNIQYF	TGTGCCAGCAGCTTACGACAGGGCCTAAACATTCAGTACTTC	TRBV7-2	14	TRBJ2-4	TRBD1	-
CASSEDRGLARTTEAFF	TGTGCCAGCAGCGAGGACAGGGGGCTTGCCCGAACGACTGAAGCTTTCTTT	TRBV9	17	TRBJ1-1	TRBD1	-
CASSLWTGEAFF	TGTGCCAGCAGTTTATGGACAGGTGAAGCTTTCTTT	TRBV28	12	TRBJ1-1	-	-
CASSFPPAGGNNQPQHF	TGTGCCAGCAGTTTTCCTCCAGCAGGGGGGAACAATCAGCCCCAGCATTTT	TRBV6-2/TRBV6-3	17	TRBJ1-5	TRBD1	-
CASSLWGQDYEQYF	TGTGCCAGCAGTTTATGGGGACAAGACTACGAGCAGTACTTC	TRBV6-2/TRBV6-3	14	TRBJ2-7	-	-
CSARGQDEQFF	TGCAGTGCTAGAGGACAGGATGAGCAGTTCTTC	TRBV20-1	11	TRBJ2-1	-	-
CASSRGWESTDTQYF	TGTGCCAGCAGCCGAGGGTGGGAGAGCACAGATACGCAGTATTTT	TRBV11-2	15	TRBJ2-3	-	-
CASSLRTGGGVRELFF	TGTGCCAGCAGCTTAAGGACAGGTGGAGGGGTTAGGGAACTGTTTTTT	TRBV7-2	16	TRBJ1-4	TRBD1	-
CASNSVGTDTQYF	TGTGCCAGCAATTCGGTAGGCACAGATACGCAGTATTTT	TRBV5-4	13	TRBJ2-3	-	once
CASSQGGHAGELFF	TGTGCCAGCAGCCAGGGAGGACACGCCGGGGAGCTGTTTTTT	TRBV14	14	TRBJ2-2	-	-
CAWGGQSNQPQHF	TGTGCCTGGGGGGGACAGAGCAATCAGCCCCAGCATTTT	TRBV30	13	TRBJ1-5	TRBD1	-